The clone carrying this T cell receptor (beta chain) was detected only a few times. These data come from a study of early T cells in non-severe SARS-CoV-2 infection. One entry per CDR3 protein results from TCRdb running MiXCR on the 5' RACE reads. The table includes 25,000 to 30,000 distinct CDR3 sequences, 4.5% to 5% detected once. The receptor comes from an adult who was a healthcare worker with PCR-confirmed SARS-CoV-2 infection or an uninfected control (not recorded which). The specimen was whole blood.

CDR3 sequence (DNA): TGCGCCAGCAGCCAAGTTCCACTAGCGGGGGGCACAGATACGCAGTATTTT. Translation: CASSQVPLAGGTDTQYF. V is TRBV4-1 and J is TRBJ2-3; 11 nucleotides agree with TRBD2. Germline V CDR1 and CDR2: MGHRA, YSYEKL. Germline trimming cut 1 base from V and 1 base from J; bases unmatched to any gene: 4. CDR3 size: 17 residues.